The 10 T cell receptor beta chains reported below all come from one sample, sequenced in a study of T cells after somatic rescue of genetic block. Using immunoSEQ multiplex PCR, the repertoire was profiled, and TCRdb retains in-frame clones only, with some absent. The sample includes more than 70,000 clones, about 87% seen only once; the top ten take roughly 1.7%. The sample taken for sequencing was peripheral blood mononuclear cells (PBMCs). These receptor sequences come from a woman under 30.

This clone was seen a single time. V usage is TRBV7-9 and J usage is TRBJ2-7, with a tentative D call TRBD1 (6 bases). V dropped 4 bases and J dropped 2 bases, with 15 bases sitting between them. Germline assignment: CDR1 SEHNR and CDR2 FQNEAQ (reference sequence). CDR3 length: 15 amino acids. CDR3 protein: CASSWHRADTYEQYF. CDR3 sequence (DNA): TGTGCCAGCAGCTGGCACAGGGCCGATACCTACGAGCAGTACTTC.

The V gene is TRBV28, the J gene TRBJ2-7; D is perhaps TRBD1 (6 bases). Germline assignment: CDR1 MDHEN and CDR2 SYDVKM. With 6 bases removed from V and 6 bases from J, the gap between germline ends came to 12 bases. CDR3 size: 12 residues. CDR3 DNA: TGTGCCAGCAGACCTGGACAGAGCGAGCAGTACTTC. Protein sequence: CASRPGQSEQYF.

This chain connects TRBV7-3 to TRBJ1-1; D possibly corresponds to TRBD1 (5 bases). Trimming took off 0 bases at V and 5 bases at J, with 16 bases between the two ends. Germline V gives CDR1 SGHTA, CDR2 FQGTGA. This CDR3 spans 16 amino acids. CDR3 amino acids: CASSLTGAGRGTEAFF. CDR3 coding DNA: TGTGCCAGCAGCTTAACCGGGGCGGGGCGAGGAACTGAAGCTTTCTTT.

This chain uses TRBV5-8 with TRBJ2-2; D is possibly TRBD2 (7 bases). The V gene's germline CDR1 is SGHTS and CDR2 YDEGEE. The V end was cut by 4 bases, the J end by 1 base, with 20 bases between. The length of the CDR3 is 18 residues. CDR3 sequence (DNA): TGTGCCAGCAGCCAACCCGTCCGGGGGGCGTGGAACACCGGGGAGCTGTTTTTT. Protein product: CASSQPVRGAWNTGELFF.

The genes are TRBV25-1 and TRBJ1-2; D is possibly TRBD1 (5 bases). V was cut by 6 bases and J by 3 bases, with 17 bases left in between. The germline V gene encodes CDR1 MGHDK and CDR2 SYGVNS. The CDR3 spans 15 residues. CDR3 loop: CASRGTAPRDYGYTF. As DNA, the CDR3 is TGTGCCAGCAGGGGAACCGCGCCCAGGGACTATGGCTACACCTTC.

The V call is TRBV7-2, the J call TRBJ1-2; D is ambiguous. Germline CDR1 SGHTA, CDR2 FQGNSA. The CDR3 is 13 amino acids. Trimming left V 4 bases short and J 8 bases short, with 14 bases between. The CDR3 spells CASSSLEGGGYTF. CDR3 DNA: TGTGCCAGCAGCTCCCTGGAGGGTGGGGGCTACACCTTC. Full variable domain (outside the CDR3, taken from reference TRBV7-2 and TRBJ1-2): GAGVSQSPSNKVTEKGKDVELRCDPISGHTALYWYRQSLGQGLEFLIYFQGNSAPDKSGLPSDRFSAERTGGSVSTLTIQRTQQEDSAVYLCASSSLEGGGYTFGSGTRLTVV.

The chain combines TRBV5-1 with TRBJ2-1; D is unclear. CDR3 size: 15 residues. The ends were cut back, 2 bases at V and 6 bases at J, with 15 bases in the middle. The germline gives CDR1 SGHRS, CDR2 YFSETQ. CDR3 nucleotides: TGCGCCAGCAGCTTACGGCGGTCCAGCCCCAATGAGCAGTTCTTC. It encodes CASSLRRSSPNEQFF. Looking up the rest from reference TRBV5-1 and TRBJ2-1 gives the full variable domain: KAGVTQTPRYLIKTRGQQVTLSCSPISGHRSVSWYQQTPGQGLQFLFEYFSETQRNKGNFPGRFSGRQFSNSRSEMNVSTLELGDSALYLCASSLRRSSPNEQFFGPGTRLTVL.

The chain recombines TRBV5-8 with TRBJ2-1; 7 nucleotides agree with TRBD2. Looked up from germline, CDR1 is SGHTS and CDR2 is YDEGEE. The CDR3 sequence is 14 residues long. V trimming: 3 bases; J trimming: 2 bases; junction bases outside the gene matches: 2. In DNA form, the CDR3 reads TGTGCCAGCAGCTGGGGGGGGGCCTACAATGAGCAGTTCTTC. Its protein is CASSWGGAYNEQFF.

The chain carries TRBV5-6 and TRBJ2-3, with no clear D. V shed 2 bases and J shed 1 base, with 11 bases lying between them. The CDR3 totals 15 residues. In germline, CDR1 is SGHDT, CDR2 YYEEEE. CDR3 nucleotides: TGTGCCAGCAGCTTCGGCGGTCCTCGCACAGATACGCAGTATTTT. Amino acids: CASSFGGPRTDTQYF.

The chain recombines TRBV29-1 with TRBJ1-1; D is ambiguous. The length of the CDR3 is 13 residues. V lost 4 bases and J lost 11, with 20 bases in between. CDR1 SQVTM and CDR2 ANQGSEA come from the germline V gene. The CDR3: CSVGERVPWVAFF. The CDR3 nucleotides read TGCAGCGTTGGGGAACGGGTTCCTTGGGTCGCTTTCTTT.